The 26 T cell receptor beta chains below were found in one sample sequenced in a study of T-cell memory formation after mild COVID-19. One entry per CDR3 protein, called by TCRdb with MiXCR from the 5' RACE reads. The sample includes 470,000 or so distinct CDR3 sequences, approximately 25% of them seen just once. Sequencing was performed on PBMCs or a T cell subset sorted from them (not recorded which). These receptors all come from an adult woman who had mild COVID-19 (a few samples of this study predate the infection). Cell type and time point are not known.

This clonotype was seen a few times. The rearrangement links TRBV7-2 to TRBJ2-1, with D perhaps matching TRBD1 or TRBD2 (5 bases each). V lost 3 bases and J lost 0, with 27 bases in between. The CDR3 spans 21 residues. Germline V gives CDR1 SGHTA, CDR2 FQGNSA. CDR3 nucleotide sequence: TGTGCCAGCAGCTTCCCCCGGACTCCAGCGAGGGGAACCGGCTCCTACAATGAGCAGTTCTTC. Translating gives CASSFPRTPARGTGSYNEQFF.

This chain connects TRBV4-1 to TRBJ2-1, with 8 bases fitting TRBD2. The trim removed 2 bases at V and 3 bases at J, leaving 6 bases unmatched. This CDR3 contains 16 residues. Germline V lookup: CDR1 MGHRA, CDR2 YSYEKL. The CDR3 DNA sequence: TGCGCCAGCAGCCAAAGCGGGGGCGGGGGCTACAATGAGCAGTTCTTC. Translating gives CASSQSGGGGYNEQFF.

The V gene is TRBV12-3 or TRBV12-4, the J gene TRBJ2-1; D is uncertain. Trimming cost V 5 bases and J 7 bases, with 6 bases left between them. This CDR3 has 11 amino acids. CDR3 sequence: CASSPKNEQFF. CDR3 sequence (DNA): TGTGCCAGCAGTCCGAAAAATGAGCAGTTCTTC.

The V and J genes are TRBV14 and TRBJ1-2, with a tentative D call TRBD1 (6 bases). Germline V gene sequence: CDR1 SGHDN, CDR2 FVKESK. V gave up 1 base and J gave up 4 bases, with 13 bases separating them. This CDR3 spans 15 amino acids. The CDR3 region is CASSQAGGGLYGYTF. DNA of the CDR3: TGTGCCAGCAGCCAAGCTGGGGGGGGCCTCTATGGCTACACCTTC. Supplemented by reference TRBV14 and TRBJ1-2, the full variable domain reads EAGVTQFPSHSVIEKGQTVTLRCDPISGHDNLYWYRRVMGKEIKFLLHFVKESKQDESGMPNNRFLAERTGGTYSTLKVQPAELEDSGVYFCASSQAGGGLYGYTFGSGTRLTVV.

CDR3 nucleotide sequence: TGCGCCAGCAGCTTATGGGCAACTAATGAAAAACTGTTTTTT. It is translated as CASSLWATNEKLFF. The rearrangement joins TRBV5-1 to TRBJ1-4, with D hard to call. This CDR3 has 14 amino acids. Trimming removed 2 bases at V and 0 bases at J, with 5 bases between. Germline values: CDR1 SGHRS, CDR2 YFSETQ.

The chain combines TRBV7-9 with TRBJ2-7, with unresolved D. CDR1 SEHNR and CDR2 FQNEAQ come from the germline V gene (reference sequence). The CDR3 has 13 residues. Trimming removed 5 bases from V and 1 base from J, with 9 bases in between. CDR3: CASSPFGSYEQYF. Here the CDR3 DNA reads TGTGCCAGCAGCCCGTTCGGATCCTACGAGCAGTACTTC.

In its sample, this clonotype was seen a few times. V is TRBV11-3 and J is TRBJ2-1; 9 positions agree with TRBD1. Germline CDR1 reads SGHNT; CDR2 reads YENEEA. The CDR3 has 13 amino acids. V lost 8 bases to trimming and J lost 6 bases; unmatched junction nucleotides: 5. The CDR3 sequence: CASRRDRVNEQFF. CDR3 nucleotide sequence: TGTGCCAGCCGCCGGGACAGGGTCAATGAGCAGTTCTTC.

This clonotype turned up a few times. The chain combines TRBV12-3 or TRBV12-4 with TRBJ2-2; TRBD2 matches at 14 bases. J lost 5 bases, V lost 5 bases, and 4 bases had no gene match. The CDR3 is 16 amino acids. CDR3 loop: CASSPGTSGGTGELFF. The CDR3 nucleotides are TGTGCCAGCAGTCCAGGGACTAGCGGGGGTACCGGGGAGCTGTTTTTT.

The chain joins TRBV6-2 or TRBV6-3 to TRBJ1-1; 7 bases are shared with TRBD1. Germline assignment: CDR1 MNHEY and CDR2 SVGEGT. This CDR3 is built from 14 residues. V dropped 7 bases and J dropped 6; count of bases not matched to a gene: 11. The CDR3 spells CASIPGTAVAEAFF. For the CDR3, the DNA is TGTGCCAGCATCCCCGGGACAGCGGTTGCTGAAGCTTTCTTT.

This clonotype has only a few counts. V is TRBV7-2 and J is TRBJ1-1; 8 nucleotides match TRBD1. This CDR3 is 15 amino acids long. Trimming took 4 bases from V and 0 from J; bases not matched to a gene: 4. Germline lookup yields CDR1 SGHTA and CDR2 FQGNSA. The DNA of the CDR3 is TGTGCCAGCAGCTCGACAGGGGATATGAACACTGAAGCTTTCTTT. Protein product: CASSSTGDMNTEAFF.

This clonotype has just a few counts. This chain links TRBV2 with TRBJ2-5, with 12 bases fitting TRBD2. The CDR3 runs to 15 residues. V dropped 8 bases and J dropped 2; count of bases not matched to a gene: 6. Germline CDR1 is SNHLY and CDR2 is FYNNEI. The CDR3 nucleotides are TGTGCCAGCTTTCGGACTAGCGGGACTCAAGAGACCCAGTACTTC. It specifies CASFRTSGTQETQYF. Combining the CDR3 with reference TRBV2 and TRBJ2-5 gives the whole variable domain EPEVTQTPSHQVTQMGQEVILRCVPISNHLYFYWYRQILGQKVEFLVSFYNNEISEKSEIFDDQFSVERPDGSNFTLKIRSTKLEDSAMYFCASFRTSGTQETQYFGPGTRLLVL.

This clonotype was counted between two and nine times. The V call is TRBV9, the J call TRBJ2-5, with D possibly TRBD1 on 6 matching bases. Trimming pared 0 bases from V and 1 base from J, leaving 13 bases between. The CDR3 loop spans 16 amino acids. Germline-derived CDR1 and CDR2 are SGDLS and YYNGEE. DNA of the CDR3: TGTGCCAGCAGCGTAGGGGCCCGAGGGGGCCAAGAGACCCAGTACTTC. Translated: CASSVGARGGQETQYF.

V usage is TRBV29-1 and J usage is TRBJ2-2, with D possibly being TRBD1 or TRBD2 (6 bases each). From germline, CDR1 is SQVTM and CDR2 ANQGSEA. The CDR3 totals 13 residues. The V end was cut by 6 bases, the J end by 5 bases, with 13 bases between. Written as DNA, the CDR3 is TGCAGCGTCCGAGAGGGGGGAACCGGGGAGCTGTTTTTT. Its translation: CSVREGGTGELFF.

This clonotype appeared many times. This chain uses TRBV24-1 with TRBJ2-5; 10 positions agree with TRBD1. Germline loops: CDR1 KGHDR, CDR2 SFDVKD. This CDR3 has 15 residues. V was pared by 2 bases and J by 3 bases, with 2 bases of the junction left unmatched. CDR3 in DNA: TGTGCCACCAGTGATTGGACAGGGGGAAAAGAGACCCAGTACTTC. Amino acid sequence: CATSDWTGGKETQYF.

This clonotype occurred many times. This rearrangement joins TRBV5-5 to TRBJ2-7; D uncertain. The CDR3 has 13 residues. Per the germline V gene, CDR1 is SGHKS and CDR2 is YYEKEE (reference sequence). V gave up 4 bases and J gave up 3 bases, with 11 bases separating them. CDR3 DNA: TGTGCCAGCAGCCGCTCGGTTGGCTACGAGCAGTACTTC. Protein product: CASSRSVGYEQYF.

The V call is TRBV5-1, the J call TRBJ2-1; 7 bases align to TRBD2. The ends lost 3 bases at V and 3 bases at J; junction bases unmatched: 9. This CDR3 comprises 16 residues. CDR1 and CDR2 from the germline V gene are SGHRS and YFSETQ. CDR3 DNA sequence: TGCGCCAGCAGCTCTTCGGCGGGAGCCTTCTACAATGAGCAGTTCTTC. It is translated as CASSSSAGAFYNEQFF. The variable domain in full, with the rest retrieved from reference TRBV5-1 and TRBJ2-1, is KAGVTQTPRYLIKTRGQQVTLSCSPISGHRSVSWYQQTPGQGLQFLFEYFSETQRNKGNFPGRFSGRQFSNSRSEMNVSTLELGDSALYLCASSSSAGAFYNEQFFGPGTRLTVL.

This clonotype came up many times. The CDR3 sequence: CASSSRGAGANVLTF. DNA of the CDR3: TGTGCCAGCAGTTCCCGGGGTGCTGGGGCCAACGTCCTGACTTTC. The chain recombines TRBV12-3 or TRBV12-4 with TRBJ2-6, with D possibly matching TRBD2 (5 bases). The ends were cut back, 4 bases at V and 2 bases at J, with 9 bases in the middle. The CDR3 consists of 15 residues.

This chain links TRBV5-1 with TRBJ1-2; weak D call: TRBD1 (5 bases). The germline CDR1 and CDR2 sequences are SGHRS and YFSETQ. Trimming cost V 2 bases and J 0 bases, with 11 bases left between them. The CDR3 is 15 residues long. The CDR3: CASSFLTDANYGYTF. CDR3 bases: TGCGCCAGCAGCTTTCTGACAGATGCTAACTATGGCTACACCTTC.

The chain recombines TRBV12-3 or TRBV12-4 with TRBJ2-3; 8 nucleotides line up with TRBD1. The CDR3 runs to 15 residues. The V and J ends lost 8 bases and 0 bases, in that order; junction bases with no gene match: 7. CDR3 amino acids: CASLSDRASTDTQYF. The CDR3 bases are TGTGCCAGCCTTTCGGACAGGGCTAGCACAGATACGCAGTATTTT.

The rearrangement links TRBV10-3 to TRBJ2-3, with a tentative D call TRBD2 (6 bases). The CDR3 has 17 amino acids. V lost 3 bases, J lost 0 bases, and 16 bases lay in between. In germline, CDR1 is ENHRY, CDR2 SYGVKD. The CDR3 spells CAISEFNGAGSTDTQYF. In DNA form, the CDR3 reads TGTGCCATCAGTGAATTCAATGGAGCGGGCAGCACAGATACGCAGTATTTT.

This clonotype was counted a few times. The chain links TRBV20-1 to TRBJ2-1, with D possibly TRBD2 on 6 matching bases. Germline V gene lookup returns CDR1 DFQATT and CDR2 SNEGSKA (reference sequence). V lost 0 bases and J lost 7, with 13 bases in between. The CDR3 totals 14 residues. The CDR3 spells CSARDRGGGNEQFF. In DNA form, the CDR3 reads TGCAGTGCTAGAGATCGGGGCGGAGGGAATGAGCAGTTCTTC.

This clonotype showed up just a few times. The chain links TRBV4-1 to TRBJ1-5, with D perhaps matching TRBD1 (5 bases). The CDR3 is made up of 17 amino acids. Between the trimmed V and J ends, which lost 0 bases and 6 bases, there was a span of 18 bases. Germline loops: CDR1 MGHRA, CDR2 YSYEKL. This chain's CDR3 is CASSQDLGQGVSQPQHF. In DNA, the CDR3 is TGCGCCAGCAGCCAAGATTTAGGCCAGGGAGTAAGTCAGCCCCAGCATTTT.

This clonotype was detected only a few times. V is TRBV11-2 and J is TRBJ2-1; D ambiguous. The CDR3 runs 11 residues. Trimming shortened V by 10 bases and J by 8 bases, and 12 bases separated the two germline ends. Germline V gene data show CDR1 as SGHAT and CDR2 as FQNNGV. The CDR3 spells CATRDMDEQFF. DNA of the CDR3: TGTGCCACCCGCGATATGGATGAGCAGTTCTTC.

In this sample, this clonotype turned up a few times. This chain links TRBV24-1 with TRBJ2-1; a possible D gene is TRBD2 (5 bases). V gave up 0 bases and J gave up 1 base, with 9 bases separating them. The length of the CDR3 is 16 residues. CDR1 is KGHDR, CDR2 SFDVKD, per germline. The CDR3 region is CATSDLPGFSYNEQFF. The CDR3, as DNA: TGTGCCACCAGTGATTTGCCGGGGTTTTCCTACAATGAGCAGTTCTTC.

This clonotype was seen only a few times. This sequence joins TRBV4-1 and TRBJ2-5; 9 positions match TRBD2. This CDR3 comprises 14 residues. Germline CDR1 and CDR2: MGHRA and YSYEKL. The V segment lost 4 bases and the J segment 5 bases; nucleotides outside the gene matches: 5. The CDR3 nucleotides read TGCGCCAGCAGCCTAGCGGGAGCATGGGAGACCCAGTACTTC. This encodes CASSLAGAWETQYF.

This sequence joins TRBV5-1 and TRBJ2-7, with a tentative D call TRBD1 (6 bases). The CDR3 covers 15 residues. From germline, CDR1 is SGHRS and CDR2 YFSETQ. Trimming took off 6 bases at V and 4 bases at J, with 20 bases between the two ends. CDR3 bases: TGCGCCAGCACCCATCGACCGGAACAGGGTTACGAGCAGTACTTC. Its protein is CASTHRPEQGYEQYF. The full variable domain, in which reference TRBV5-1 and TRBJ2-7 provide the parts outside the CDR3, is KAGVTQTPRYLIKTRGQQVTLSCSPISGHRSVSWYQQTPGQGLQFLFEYFSETQRNKGNFPGRFSGRQFSNSRSEMNVSTLELGDSALYLCASTHRPEQGYEQYFGPGTRLTVT.